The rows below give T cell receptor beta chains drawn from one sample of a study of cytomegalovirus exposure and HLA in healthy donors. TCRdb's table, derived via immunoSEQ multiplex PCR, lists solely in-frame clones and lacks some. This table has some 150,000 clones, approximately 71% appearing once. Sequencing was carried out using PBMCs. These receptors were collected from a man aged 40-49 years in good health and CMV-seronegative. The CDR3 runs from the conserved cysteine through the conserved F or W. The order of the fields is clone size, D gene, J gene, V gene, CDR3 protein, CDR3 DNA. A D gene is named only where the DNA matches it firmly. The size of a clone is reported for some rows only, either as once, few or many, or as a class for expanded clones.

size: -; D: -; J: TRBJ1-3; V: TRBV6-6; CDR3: CATRQPGGPGNTIYF; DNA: TGTGCCACCCGCCAACCGGGGGGCCCTGGAAACACCATATATTTT
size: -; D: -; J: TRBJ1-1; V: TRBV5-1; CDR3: CASSFDSMNTEAFF; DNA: TGCGCCAGCAGCTTTGACAGCATGAACACTGAAGCTTTCTTT
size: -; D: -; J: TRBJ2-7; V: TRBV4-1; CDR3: CASSQDLVHGGPFYEQYF; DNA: TGCGCCAGCAGCCAAGATCTAGTCCACGGGGGGCCATTTTACGAGCAGTACTTC
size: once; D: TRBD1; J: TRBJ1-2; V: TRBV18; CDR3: CASSPELGQSENYGYTF; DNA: TGTGCCAGCTCACCCGAACTGGGACAGTCAGAAAACTATGGCTACACCTTC
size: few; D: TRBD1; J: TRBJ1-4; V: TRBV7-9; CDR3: CASSARDRGVLFF; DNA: TGTGCCAGCAGCGCCCGGGACAGGGGGGTACTGTTTTTT
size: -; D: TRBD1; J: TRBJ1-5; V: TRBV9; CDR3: CASSVGGDRASNQPQHF; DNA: TGTGCCAGCAGCGTAGGGGGGGACAGGGCGAGCAATCAGCCCCAGCATTTT
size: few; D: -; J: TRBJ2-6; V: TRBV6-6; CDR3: CASRPEFSGANVLTF; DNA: TGTGCCAGCAGGCCTGAGTTCTCTGGGGCCAACGTCCTGACTTTC
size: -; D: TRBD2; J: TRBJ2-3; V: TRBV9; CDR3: CASSPPQGRGGADTQYF; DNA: TGTGCCAGCAGCCCCCCCCAGGGGCGGGGGGGGGCAGATACGCAGTATTTT
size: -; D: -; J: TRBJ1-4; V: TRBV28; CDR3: CASSFSQLNEKLFF; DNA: TGTGCCAGCAGTTTTTCACAGCTTAATGAAAAACTGTTTTTT
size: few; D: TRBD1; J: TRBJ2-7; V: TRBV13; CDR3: CASSPPDRAYEQYF; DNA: TGTGCCAGCAGCCCCCCGGACAGGGCCTACGAGCAGTACTTC
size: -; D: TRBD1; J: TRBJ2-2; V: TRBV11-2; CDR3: CASSKHRGPERAGELFF; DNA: TGTGCCAGCAGCAAGCACAGGGGGCCAGAACGGGCCGGGGAGCTGTTTTTT
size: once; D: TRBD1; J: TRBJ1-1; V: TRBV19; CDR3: CASSQGQANTEAFF; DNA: TGTGCCAGTAGCCAAGGACAGGCGAACACTGAAGCTTTCTTT
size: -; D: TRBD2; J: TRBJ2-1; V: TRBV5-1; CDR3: CASSPTTTSGGINEQFF; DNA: TGCGCCAGCAGCCCGACGACGACTAGCGGGGGGATAAATGAGCAGTTCTTC
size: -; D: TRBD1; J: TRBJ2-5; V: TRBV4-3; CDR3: CASSPGQELGETQYF; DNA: TGCGCCAGCAGCCCAGGACAGGAACTTGGGGAGACCCAGTACTTC